These 2 T cell receptor beta chains were all obtained from the same sample, sequenced in a study of T cell clonotyping in hematopoietic cell transplantation. The method was immunoSEQ multiplex PCR; TCRdb's version includes in-frame clones alone and lacks a portion of them. Among around 80,000 clones listed, less than 96% were seen once. The time point is: recipient sample about 28 days before transplant, after cytoreduction. The source was peripheral blood mononuclear cells, collected before stem cell transplant. The origin of the receptors is a woman aged 45-60 years with acute myeloid leukemia. Some clones in this sample may be carry-over from other donors' samples.

The gene calls are TRBV11-2 and TRBJ2-2; D unresolved. The germline V gene has CDR1 SGHAT and CDR2 FQNNGV. V dropped 2 bases and J dropped 8 bases, with 9 bases sitting between them. CDR3 length equals 13 residues. CDR3 loop: CASSLRLSGELFF. The DNA for the CDR3 is TGTGCCAGCAGCTTAAGGCTCTCAGGGGAGCTGTTTTTT.

V usage is TRBV7-9 and J usage is TRBJ2-5; TRBD1 matches at 7 bases. CDR3 length equals 15 residues. CDR1 and CDR2 from the germline V gene are SEHNR and FQNEAQ (reference sequence). The V segment lost 2 bases and the J segment 5 bases; nucleotides outside the gene matches: 8. CDR3 bases: TGTGCCAGCAGCTTAAATCAGGGGGTCAGGGAGACCCAGTACTTC. Encoded protein: CASSLNQGVRETQYF.